This TCR beta chain derives from a study of response to subunit inactivated influenza vaccine. Broader study findings: New T cells are recruited in small numbers by each seasonal influenza vaccination, according to the authors' suggestion.

This clonotype showed up just a few times. Its antigen is not known. Each CDR3 protein gets one entry after TCRdb re-called the RT-PCR reads with MiXCR. This sample yields over 800,000 distinct CDR3 sequences, of which around 21% are seen a single time; 10% to 13% belongs to the top ten. The sample consisted of PBMCs from blood, taken 5 days after vaccination. The receptor comes from a man between 45 and 60 years old who received an inactivated influenza vaccine.

The CDR3 region is CATSDLGETRGNEQFF. CDR3 in DNA: TGTGCCACCAGTGATTTGGGAGAGACTAGGGGGAATGAGCAGTTCTTC. V gene TRBV24-1 combines with J gene TRBJ2-1; tentatively, D is TRBD1 or TRBD2 (6 bases each). This CDR3 is 16 amino acids long. The germline gives CDR1 KGHDR, CDR2 SFDVKD. V lost 0 bases and J 7 bases, leaving 15 bases between the germline ends.